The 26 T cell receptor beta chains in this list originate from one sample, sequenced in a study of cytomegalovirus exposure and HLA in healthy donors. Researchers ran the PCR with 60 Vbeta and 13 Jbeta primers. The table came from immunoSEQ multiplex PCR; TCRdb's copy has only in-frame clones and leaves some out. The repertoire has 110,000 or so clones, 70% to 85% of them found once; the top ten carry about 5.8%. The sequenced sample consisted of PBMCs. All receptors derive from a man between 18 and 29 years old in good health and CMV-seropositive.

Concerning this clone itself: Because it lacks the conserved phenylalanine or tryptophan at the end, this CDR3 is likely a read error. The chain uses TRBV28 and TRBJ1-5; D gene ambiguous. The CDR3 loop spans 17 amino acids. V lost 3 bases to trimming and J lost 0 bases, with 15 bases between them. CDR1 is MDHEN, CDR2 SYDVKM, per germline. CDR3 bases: TGTGCCAGCAGTTTGGACTCCCAGCGATATAGCAATCAGCCCCAGCATCTT. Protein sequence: CASSLDSQRYSNQPQHL.

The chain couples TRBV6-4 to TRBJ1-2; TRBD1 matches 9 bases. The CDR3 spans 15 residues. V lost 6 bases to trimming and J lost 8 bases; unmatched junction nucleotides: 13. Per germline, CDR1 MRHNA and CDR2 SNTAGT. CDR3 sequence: CASSPGQGIGGGYTF. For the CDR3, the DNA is TGTGCCAGCAGCCCGGGACAGGGAATAGGAGGCGGCTACACCTTC.

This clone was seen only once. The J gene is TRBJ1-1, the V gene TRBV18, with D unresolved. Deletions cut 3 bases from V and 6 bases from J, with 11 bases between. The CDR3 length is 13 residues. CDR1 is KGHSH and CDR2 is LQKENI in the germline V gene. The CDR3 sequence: CASSPSGSPEAFF. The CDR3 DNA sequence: TGTGCCAGCTCACCCTCGGGGTCTCCTGAAGCTTTCTTT.

The CDR3 protein is CASSVVLAGGVEQFF. In DNA, the CDR3 is TGTGCCAGCAGCGTAGTACTAGCGGGAGGGGTTGAGCAGTTCTTC. The chain recombines TRBV9 with TRBJ2-1; 13 nucleotides agree with TRBD2. Germline CDR1 SGDLS, CDR2 YYNGEE. The CDR3 is made up of 15 amino acids. Losses at the gene ends were 0 bases for V and 9 bases for J; bases not matched to a gene: 3.

CDR3 sequence: CASSSTGVVTEAFF. CDR3 DNA: TGTGCCAGCAGCTCAACAGGGGTCGTCACTGAAGCTTTCTTT. V gene TRBV5-5 combines with J gene TRBJ1-1, with 7 bases lining up with TRBD1. Germline V lookup: CDR1 SGHKS, CDR2 YYEKEE (reference sequence). The junction had 6 bases not matched to a gene; V was cut back by 3 bases and J by 4 bases. This CDR3 is 14 amino acids long.

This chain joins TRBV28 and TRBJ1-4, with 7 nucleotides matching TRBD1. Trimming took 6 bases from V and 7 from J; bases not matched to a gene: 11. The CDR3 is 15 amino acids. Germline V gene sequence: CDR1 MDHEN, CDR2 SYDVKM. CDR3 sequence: CASSNRGSGLEKLFF. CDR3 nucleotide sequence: TGTGCCAGCAGCAACAGGGGAAGTGGGCTTGAAAAACTGTTTTTT.

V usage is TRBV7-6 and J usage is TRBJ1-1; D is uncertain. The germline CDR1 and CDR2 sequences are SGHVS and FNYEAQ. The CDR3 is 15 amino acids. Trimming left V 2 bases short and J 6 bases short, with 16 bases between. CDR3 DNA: TGTGCCAGCAGCTTACTGGGCGCGCCGGTGGCTGAAGCTTTCTTT. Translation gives CASSLLGAPVAEAFF.

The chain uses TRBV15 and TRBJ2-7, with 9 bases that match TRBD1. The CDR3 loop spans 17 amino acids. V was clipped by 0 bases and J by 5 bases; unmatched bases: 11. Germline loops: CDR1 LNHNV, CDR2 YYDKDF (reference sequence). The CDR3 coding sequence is TGTGCCACCAGCAGAGAACCCCCCCCTACAGGGGGCCACGAGCAGTACTTC. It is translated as CATSREPPPTGGHEQYF.

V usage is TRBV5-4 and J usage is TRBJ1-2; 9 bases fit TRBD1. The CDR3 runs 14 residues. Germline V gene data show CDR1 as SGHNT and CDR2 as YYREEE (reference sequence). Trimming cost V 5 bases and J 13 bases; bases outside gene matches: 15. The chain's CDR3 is CASRNPDRGSWPTF. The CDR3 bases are TGTGCCAGCAGGAATCCTGACAGGGGGTCGTGGCCCACCTTC.

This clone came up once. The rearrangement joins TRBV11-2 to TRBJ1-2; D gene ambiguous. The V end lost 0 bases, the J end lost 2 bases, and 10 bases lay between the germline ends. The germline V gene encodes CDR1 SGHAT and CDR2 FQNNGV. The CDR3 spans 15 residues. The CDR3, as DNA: TGTGCCAGCAGCTTAGACCTCGAGCGAAACTATGGCTACACCTTC. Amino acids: CASSLDLERNYGYTF.

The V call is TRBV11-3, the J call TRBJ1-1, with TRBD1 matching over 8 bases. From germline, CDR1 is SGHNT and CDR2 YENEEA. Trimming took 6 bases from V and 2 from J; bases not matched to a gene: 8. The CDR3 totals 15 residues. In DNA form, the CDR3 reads TGTGCCAGCAGTCGCGGACAGGGTGGAAACACTGAAGCTTTCTTT. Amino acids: CASSRGQGGNTEAFF.

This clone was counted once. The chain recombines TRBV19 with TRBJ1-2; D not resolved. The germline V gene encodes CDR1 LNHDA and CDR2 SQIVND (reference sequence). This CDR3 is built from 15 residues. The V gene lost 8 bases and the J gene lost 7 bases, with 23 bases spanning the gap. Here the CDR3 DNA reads TGTGCCAGTCAACACGCGGACGGAGGAATGGGTGGCTACACCTTC. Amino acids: CASQHADGGMGGYTF.

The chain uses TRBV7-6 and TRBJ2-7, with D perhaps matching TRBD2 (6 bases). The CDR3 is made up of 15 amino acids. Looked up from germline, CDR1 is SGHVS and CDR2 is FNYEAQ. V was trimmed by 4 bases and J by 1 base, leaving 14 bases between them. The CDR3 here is CASSSTDGGSYEQYF. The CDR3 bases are TGTGCCAGCAGCTCCACCGACGGGGGTTCCTACGAGCAGTACTTC.

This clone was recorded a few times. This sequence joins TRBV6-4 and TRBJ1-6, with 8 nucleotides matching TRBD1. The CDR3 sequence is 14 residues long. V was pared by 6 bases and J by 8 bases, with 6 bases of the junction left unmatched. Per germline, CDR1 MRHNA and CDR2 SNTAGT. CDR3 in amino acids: CASSMTGVDSPLHF. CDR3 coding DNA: TGTGCCAGCAGCATGACAGGGGTCGATTCACCCCTCCACTTT.

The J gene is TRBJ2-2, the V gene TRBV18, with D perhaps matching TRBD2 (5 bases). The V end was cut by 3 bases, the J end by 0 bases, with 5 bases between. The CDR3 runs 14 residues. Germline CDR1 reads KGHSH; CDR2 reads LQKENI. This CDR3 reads CASSPGANTGELFF. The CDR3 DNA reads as TGTGCCAGCTCACCCGGGGCGAACACCGGGGAGCTGTTTTTT.

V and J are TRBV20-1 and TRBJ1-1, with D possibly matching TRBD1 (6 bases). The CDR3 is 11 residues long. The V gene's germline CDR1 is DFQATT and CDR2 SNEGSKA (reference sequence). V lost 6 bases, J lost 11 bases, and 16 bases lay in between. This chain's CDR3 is CSAKSGESAFF. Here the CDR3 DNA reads TGCAGTGCCAAATCAGGGGAATCGGCTTTCTTT.

CDR3 protein: CASSPDRGNEKLFF. CDR3 coding DNA: TGTGCCAGCAGCCCCGACAGGGGGAATGAAAAACTGTTTTTT. The chain joins TRBV7-9 to TRBJ1-4, with 9 bases aligning to TRBD1. CDR1 SEHNR and CDR2 FQNEAQ come from the germline V gene (reference sequence). The CDR3 covers 14 residues. With V trimmed by 5 bases and J by 5 bases, 3 bases remained unmatched.

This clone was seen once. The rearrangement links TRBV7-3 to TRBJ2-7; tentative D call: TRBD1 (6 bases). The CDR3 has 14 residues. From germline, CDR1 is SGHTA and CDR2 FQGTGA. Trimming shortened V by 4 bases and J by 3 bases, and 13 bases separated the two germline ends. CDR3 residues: CASSSWDTFYEQYF. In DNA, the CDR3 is TGTGCCAGCAGCTCCTGGGACACCTTCTACGAGCAGTACTTC. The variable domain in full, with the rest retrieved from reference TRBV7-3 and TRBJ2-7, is GAGVSQTPSNKVTEKGKYVELRCDPISGHTALYWYRQSLGQGPEFLIYFQGTGAADDSGLPNDRFFAVRPEGSVSTLKIQRTERGDSAVYLCASSSWDTFYEQYFGPGTRLTVT.

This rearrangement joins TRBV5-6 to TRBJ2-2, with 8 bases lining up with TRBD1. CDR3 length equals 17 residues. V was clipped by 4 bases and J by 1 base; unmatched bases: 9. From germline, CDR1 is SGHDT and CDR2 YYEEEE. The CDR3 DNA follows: TGTGCCAGCAGCCGACAGGGGACGTGGGTGAACACCGGGGAGCTGTTTTTT. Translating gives CASSRQGTWVNTGELFF.

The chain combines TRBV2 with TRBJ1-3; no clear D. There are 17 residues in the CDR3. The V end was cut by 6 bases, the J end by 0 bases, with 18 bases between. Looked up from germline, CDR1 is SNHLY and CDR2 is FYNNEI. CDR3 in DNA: TGTGCCAGCAGGGAAAGGGTTGGAGGCATCTCTGGAAACACCATATATTTT. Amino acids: CASRERVGGISGNTIYF.

DNA for the CDR3: TGTGCCACCAGCAGAATAGATCGGGGTACTGAAGCTTTCTTT. This codes for CATSRIDRGTEAFF. The V gene is TRBV15, the J gene TRBJ1-1; D is ambiguous. CDR1 and CDR2 (germline): LNHNV, YYDKDF (reference sequence). CDR3 length: 14 amino acids. V shed 2 bases and J shed 5 bases, with 12 bases lying between them.

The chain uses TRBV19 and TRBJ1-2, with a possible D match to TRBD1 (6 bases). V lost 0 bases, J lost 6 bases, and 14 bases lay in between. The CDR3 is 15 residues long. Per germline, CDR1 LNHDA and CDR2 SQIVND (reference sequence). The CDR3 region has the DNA TGTGCCAGTAGTATAGATCTGGGGGCGTGGGATGGCTACACCTTC. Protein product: CASSIDLGAWDGYTF.

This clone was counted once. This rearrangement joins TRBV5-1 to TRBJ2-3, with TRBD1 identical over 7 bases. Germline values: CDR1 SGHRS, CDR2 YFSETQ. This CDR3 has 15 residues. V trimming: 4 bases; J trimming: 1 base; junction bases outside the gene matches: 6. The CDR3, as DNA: TGCGCCAGCAGCCAGACCGGGACAGGCACAGATACGCAGTATTTT. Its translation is CASSQTGTGTDTQYF.

This CDR3 is CASSRTDYNEQFF. The CDR3 DNA reads TGTGCCAGCAGCCGGACAGACTACAATGAGCAGTTCTTC. The chain couples TRBV5-6 to TRBJ2-1; tentatively, D is TRBD1 (6 bases). CDR3 length equals 13 residues. In germline, CDR1 is SGHDT, CDR2 YYEEEE. With 4 bases removed from V and 3 bases from J, the gap between germline ends came to 8 bases.

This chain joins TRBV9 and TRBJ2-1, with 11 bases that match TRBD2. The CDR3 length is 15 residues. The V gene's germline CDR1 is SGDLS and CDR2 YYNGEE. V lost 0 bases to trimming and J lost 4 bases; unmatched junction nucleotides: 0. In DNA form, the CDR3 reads TGTGCCAGCAGCGTAGGACTAGCGGGGTACAATGAGCAGTTCTTC. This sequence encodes CASSVGLAGYNEQFF.

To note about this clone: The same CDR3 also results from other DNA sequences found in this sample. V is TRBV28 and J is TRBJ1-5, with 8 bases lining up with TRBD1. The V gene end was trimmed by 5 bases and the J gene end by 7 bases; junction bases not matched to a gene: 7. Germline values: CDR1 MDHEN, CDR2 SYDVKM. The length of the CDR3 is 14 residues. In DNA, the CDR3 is TGTGCCAGCAGTAGGACAGGGCCTCGCCAGCCCCAGCATTTT. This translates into CASSRTGPRQPQHF.